Sequencing of this T cell receptor beta chain was carried out in a study of lymphopenia after photon versus proton radiotherapy. Findings and limits, study-wide: Proton therapy kept repertoires fairly stable, unlike photons, which gained effector/memory cells. After the lymphocyte nadir, photon-treated repertoires showed oligoclonal expansion, especially of CD8+ Temra cells.

A word on this clone: Its antigen is unknown.

Using immunoSEQ multiplex PCR, the repertoire was profiled, and TCRdb retains in-frame clones only, with some absent. The table records approximately 45,000 clones, 65% to 90% of them present only once. This clonotype originated in a man aged 35 to 55 with gastric cancer. The starting material was peripheral blood, obtained from a patient treated with photon-based radiotherapy.

The CDR3 nucleotides are TGTGCCAGCAGCTTGGAAGCTAGCGGGGGCCTTTGGGGGAATGAGCAGTTCTTC. Residues: CASSLEASGGLWGNEQFF. The chain is built from TRBV5-4 and TRBJ2-1; 10 nucleotides line up with TRBD2. The V gene end was trimmed by 0 bases and the J gene end by 7 bases; junction bases not matched to a gene: 13. Germline V gives CDR1 SGHNT, CDR2 YYREEE (reference sequence). The CDR3 runs to 18 residues.